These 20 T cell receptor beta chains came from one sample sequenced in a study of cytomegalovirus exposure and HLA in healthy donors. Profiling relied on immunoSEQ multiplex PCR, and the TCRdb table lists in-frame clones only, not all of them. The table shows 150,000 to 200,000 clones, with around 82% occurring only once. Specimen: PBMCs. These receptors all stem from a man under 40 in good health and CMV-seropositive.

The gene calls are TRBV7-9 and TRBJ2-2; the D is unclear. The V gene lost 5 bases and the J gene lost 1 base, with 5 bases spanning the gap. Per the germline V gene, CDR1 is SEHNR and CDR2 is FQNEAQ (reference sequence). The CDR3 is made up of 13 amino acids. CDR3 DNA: TGTGCCAGCAGCAACTTGAACACCGGGGAGCTGTTTTTT. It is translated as CASSNLNTGELFF.

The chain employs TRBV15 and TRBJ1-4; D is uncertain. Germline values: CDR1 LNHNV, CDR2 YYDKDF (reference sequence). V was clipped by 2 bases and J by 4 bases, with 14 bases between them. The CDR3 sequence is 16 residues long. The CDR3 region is CATSRFGGPRNEKLFF. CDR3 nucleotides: TGTGCCACCAGCAGATTTGGTGGGCCTCGTAATGAAAAACTGTTTTTT.

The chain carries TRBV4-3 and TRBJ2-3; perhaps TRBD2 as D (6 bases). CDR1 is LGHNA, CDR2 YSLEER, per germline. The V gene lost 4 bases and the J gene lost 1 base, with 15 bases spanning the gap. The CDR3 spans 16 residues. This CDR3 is CASSPSNWRGTDTQYF. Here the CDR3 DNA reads TGCGCCAGCAGCCCTAGCAACTGGAGGGGCACAGATACGCAGTATTTT.

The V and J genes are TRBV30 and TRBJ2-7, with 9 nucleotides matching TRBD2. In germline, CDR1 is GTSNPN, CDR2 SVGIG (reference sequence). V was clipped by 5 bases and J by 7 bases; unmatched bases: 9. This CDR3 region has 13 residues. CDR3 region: CAWSRGGSLEQYF. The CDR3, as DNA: TGTGCCTGGTCGCGGGGGGGTTCGCTGGAGCAGTACTTC.

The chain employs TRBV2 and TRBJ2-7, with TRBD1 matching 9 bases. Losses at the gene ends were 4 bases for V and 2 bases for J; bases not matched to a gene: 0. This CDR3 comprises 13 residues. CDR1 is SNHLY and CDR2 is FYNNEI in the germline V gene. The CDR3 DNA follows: TGTGCCAGCAGTGGGGACAGGGCCTACGAGCAGTACTTC. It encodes CASSGDRAYEQYF. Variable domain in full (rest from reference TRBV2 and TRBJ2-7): EPEVTQTPSHQVTQMGQEVILRCVPISNHLYFYWYRQILGQKVEFLVSFYNNEISEKSEIFDDQFSVERPDGSNFTLKIRSTKLEDSAMYFCASSGDRAYEQYFGPGTRLTVT.

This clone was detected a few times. CDR3 DNA sequence: TGTGCCAGCAGCCAATTCATCGCGCGGGCGAATTCACCCCTCCACTTT. It is translated as CASSQFIARANSPLHF. The V and J genes are TRBV16 and TRBJ1-6; D not resolved. V lost 1 base, J lost 7 bases, and 14 bases lay in between. There are 16 residues in the CDR3. Germline V lookup: CDR1 KGHSY, CDR2 FQNENV.

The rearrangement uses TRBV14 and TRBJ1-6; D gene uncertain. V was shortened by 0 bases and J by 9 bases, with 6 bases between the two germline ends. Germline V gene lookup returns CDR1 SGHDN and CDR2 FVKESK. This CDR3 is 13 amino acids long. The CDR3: CASSQERASPLHF. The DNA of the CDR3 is TGTGCCAGCAGCCAAGAGAGAGCTTCACCCCTCCACTTT.

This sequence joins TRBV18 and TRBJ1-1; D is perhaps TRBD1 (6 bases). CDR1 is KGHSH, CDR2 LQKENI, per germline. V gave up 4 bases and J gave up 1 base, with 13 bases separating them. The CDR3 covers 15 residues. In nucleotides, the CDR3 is TGTGCCAGCTCACTCATGGGGGCCCAGAACACTGAAGCTTTCTTT. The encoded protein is CASSLMGAQNTEAFF.

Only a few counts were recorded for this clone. The CDR3 coding sequence is TGTGCCATCGGAGTGCTTAACACTGAAGCTTTCTTT. It yields the protein CAIGVLNTEAFF. The chain has TRBV10-3 and TRBJ1-1; D gene ambiguous. The length of the CDR3 is 12 residues. V was pared by 8 bases and J by 2 bases, with 9 bases between. The germline CDR1 and CDR2 sequences are ENHRY and SYGVKD.

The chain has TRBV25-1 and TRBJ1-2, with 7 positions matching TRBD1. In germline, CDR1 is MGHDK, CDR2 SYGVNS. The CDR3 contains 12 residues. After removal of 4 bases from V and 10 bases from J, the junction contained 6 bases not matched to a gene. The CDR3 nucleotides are TGTGCCAGCAGTGGATCCGGGACAGACTACACCTTC. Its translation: CASSGSGTDYTF.

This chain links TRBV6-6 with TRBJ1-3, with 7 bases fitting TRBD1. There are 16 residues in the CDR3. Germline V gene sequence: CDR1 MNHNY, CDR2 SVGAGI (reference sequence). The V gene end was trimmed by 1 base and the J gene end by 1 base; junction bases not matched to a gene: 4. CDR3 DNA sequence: TGTGCCAGCAGTTACTTATCACAGGGGTCTGGAAACACCATATATTTT. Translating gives CASSYLSQGSGNTIYF.

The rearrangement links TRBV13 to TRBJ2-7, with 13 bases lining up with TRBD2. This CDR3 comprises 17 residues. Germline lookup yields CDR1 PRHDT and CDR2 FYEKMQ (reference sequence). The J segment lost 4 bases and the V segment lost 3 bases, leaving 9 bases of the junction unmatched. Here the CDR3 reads CASSLGLAGSRAYEQYF. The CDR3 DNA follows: TGTGCCAGCAGCTTGGGACTAGCGGGAAGTCGGGCGTACGAGCAGTACTTC.

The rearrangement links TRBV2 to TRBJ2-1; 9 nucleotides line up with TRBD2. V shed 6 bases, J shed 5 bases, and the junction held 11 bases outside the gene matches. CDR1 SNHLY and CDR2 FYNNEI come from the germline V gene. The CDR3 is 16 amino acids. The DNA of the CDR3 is TGTGCCAGCAGCCCCCAGACTAGCGGAGCCCACAATGAGCAGTTCTTC. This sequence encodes CASSPQTSGAHNEQFF.

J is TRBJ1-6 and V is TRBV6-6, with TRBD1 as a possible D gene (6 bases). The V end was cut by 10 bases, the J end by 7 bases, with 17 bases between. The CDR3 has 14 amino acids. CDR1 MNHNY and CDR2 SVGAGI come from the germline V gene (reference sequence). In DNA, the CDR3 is TGTGCCACCGGGGCACAGGGTCTCAATTCACCCCTCCACTTT. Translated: CATGAQGLNSPLHF.

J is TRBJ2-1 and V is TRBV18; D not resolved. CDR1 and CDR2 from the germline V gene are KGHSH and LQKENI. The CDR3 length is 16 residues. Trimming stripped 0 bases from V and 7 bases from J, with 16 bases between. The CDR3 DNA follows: TGTGCCAGCTCACCACCGACACACACCCAGGTTAATGAGCAGTTCTTC. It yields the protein CASSPPTHTQVNEQFF.

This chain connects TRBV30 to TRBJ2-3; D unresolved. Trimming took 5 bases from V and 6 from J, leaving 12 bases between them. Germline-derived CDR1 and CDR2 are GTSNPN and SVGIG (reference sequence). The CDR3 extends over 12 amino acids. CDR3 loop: CAWAMRRDTQYF. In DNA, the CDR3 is TGTGCCTGGGCCATGCGGCGGGATACGCAGTATTTT.

The CDR3 sequence: CASSLDGMGETQYF. The CDR3 region has the DNA TGTGCCAGCAGCCTAGACGGGATGGGGGAGACCCAGTACTTC. The chain joins TRBV28 to TRBJ2-5; maybe TRBD2 (5 bases). Trimming pared 6 bases from V and 5 bases from J, leaving 16 bases between. Germline CDR1 is MDHEN and CDR2 is SYDVKM. This CDR3 contains 14 residues.

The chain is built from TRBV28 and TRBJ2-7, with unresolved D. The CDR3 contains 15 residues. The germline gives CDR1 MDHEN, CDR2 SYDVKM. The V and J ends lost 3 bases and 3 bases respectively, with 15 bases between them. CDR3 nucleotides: TGTGCCAGCAGTTTTGACATCCTCACTCGCTACGAGCAGTACTTC. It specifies CASSFDILTRYEQYF.

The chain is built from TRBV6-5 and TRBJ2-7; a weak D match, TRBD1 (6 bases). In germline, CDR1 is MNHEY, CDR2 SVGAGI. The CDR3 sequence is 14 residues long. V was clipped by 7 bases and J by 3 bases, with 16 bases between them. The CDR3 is CASTTPGHFYEQYF. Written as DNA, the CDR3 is TGTGCCAGCACCACGCCGGGACACTTCTACGAGCAGTACTTC.

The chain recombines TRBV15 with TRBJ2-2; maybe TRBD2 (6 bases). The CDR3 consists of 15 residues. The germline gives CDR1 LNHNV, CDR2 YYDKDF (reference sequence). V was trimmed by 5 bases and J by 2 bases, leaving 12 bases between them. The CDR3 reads CATSEGGLNTGELFF. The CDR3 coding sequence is TGTGCCACCAGCGAGGGAGGCCTTAACACCGGGGAGCTGTTTTTT.